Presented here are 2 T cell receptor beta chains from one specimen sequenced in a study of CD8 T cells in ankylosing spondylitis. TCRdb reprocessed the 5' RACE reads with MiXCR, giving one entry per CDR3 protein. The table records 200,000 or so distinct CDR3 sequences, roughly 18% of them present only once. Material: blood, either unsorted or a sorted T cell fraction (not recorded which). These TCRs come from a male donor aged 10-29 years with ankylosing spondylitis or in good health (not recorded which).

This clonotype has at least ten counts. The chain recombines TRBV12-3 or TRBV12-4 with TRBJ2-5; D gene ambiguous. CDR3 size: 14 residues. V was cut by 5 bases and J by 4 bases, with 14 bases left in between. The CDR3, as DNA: TGTGCCAGCAGTCCGGACGGCGGTGGAGAGACCCAGTACTTC. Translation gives CASSPDGGGETQYF.

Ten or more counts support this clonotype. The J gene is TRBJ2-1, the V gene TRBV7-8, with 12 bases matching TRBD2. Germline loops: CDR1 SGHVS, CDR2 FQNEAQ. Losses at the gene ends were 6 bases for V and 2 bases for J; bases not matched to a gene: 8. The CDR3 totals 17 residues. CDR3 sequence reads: CASRASSGRATYNEQFF. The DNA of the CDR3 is TGTGCCAGCAGAGCTTCTAGCGGGAGGGCCACCTACAATGAGCAGTTCTTC.